This record concerns one T cell receptor beta chain sequence. Its cognate antigen is unknown. The protocol was immunoSEQ multiplex PCR, while the TCRdb copy is restricted to in-frame clones and leaves out a portion. This sample has about 180,000 clones; 80% to 95% occur once, and the top ten carry 0.8% to 1.3%. These data are taken from a study of T cell responses to AZD1222 COVID-19 vaccine. Broader study findings: Sampling captured repertoires only after the peak T cell response.

This sequence was found in an adult who received the MenACWY meningococcal vaccine as a control. Sequencing used peripheral blood, obtained 28 days after the second dose of the MenACWY control vaccine.

CDR3 DNA: TGTGCCAGCACCCTGGGGACATCGAAAGGGGACTATGGCTACACCTTC. It translates to CASTLGTSKGDYGYTF. V usage is TRBV2 and J usage is TRBJ1-2; D possibly corresponds to TRBD1 (6 bases). This CDR3 has 16 residues. Trimming pared 7 bases from V and 3 bases from J, leaving 21 bases between. Germline loops: CDR1 SNHLY, CDR2 FYNNEI.